The 6 T cell receptor beta chains below all came from one sample that was sequenced in a study of OX40 agonist ivuxolimab in advanced cancers. Here immunoSEQ multiplex PCR was the method, and the copy in TCRdb shows in-frame clones only, minus some. The sample shows around 85,000 clones, less than 95% of them seen only once. The specimen comprised CD4+ or CD8+ T cells sorted from blood, sampled in a trial of the OX40 agonist ivuxolimab. The receptors shown here come from an adult with an advanced solid tumor such as melanoma, head and neck, liver or kidney cancer.

The gene calls are TRBV7-2 and TRBJ2-7; the D call may be TRBD1 or TRBD2 (5 bases each). Germline lookup yields CDR1 SGHTA and CDR2 FQGNSA. The CDR3 sequence is 16 residues long. The V end was cut by 4 bases, the J end by 4 bases, with 20 bases between. In DNA form, the CDR3 reads TGTGCCAGCAGCTCGGCACCCGGGACGGGCGAGTACGAGCAGTACTTC. Residues: CASSSAPGTGEYEQYF.

This rearrangement joins TRBV6-1 to TRBJ2-7; D not certain. V was shortened by 1 base and J by 2 bases, with 6 bases between the two germline ends. This CDR3 has 13 residues. Germline V gene data show CDR1 as MNHNS and CDR2 as SASEGT. CDR3 DNA sequence: TGTGCCAGCAGTGAAGGGGGTACCTACGAGCAGTACTTC. It is translated as CASSEGGTYEQYF.

By sample share, this clone is medium-sized (0.01 to 0.1%). The rearrangement joins TRBV30 to TRBJ2-2, with D perhaps matching TRBD1 (6 bases). V was cut by 3 bases and J by 2 bases, with 19 bases left in between. The CDR3 sequence is 17 residues long. Per germline, CDR1 GTSNPN and CDR2 SVGIG (reference sequence). The CDR3 loop reads CAWRAVGTSLNTGELFF. In DNA, the CDR3 is TGTGCCTGGAGGGCCGTAGGGACAAGTCTTAACACCGGGGAGCTGTTTTTT. Full variable domain (outside the CDR3, taken from reference TRBV30 and TRBJ2-2): SQTIHQWPATLVQPVGSPLSLECTVEGTSNPNLYWYRQAAGRGLQLLFYSVGIGQISSEVPQNLSASRPQDRQFILSSKKLLLSDSGFYLCAWRAVGTSLNTGELFFGEGSRLTVL.

The J gene is TRBJ2-7, the V gene TRBV30, with D possibly being TRBD2 (5 bases). V was pared by 1 base and J by 3 bases, with 13 bases between. CDR1 and CDR2 (germline): GTSNPN, SVGIG (reference sequence). The CDR3 is made up of 14 amino acids. The CDR3 loop is CAWSGGFNVYEQYV. The CDR3 bases are TGTGCCTGGAGTGGAGGGTTTAACGTCTACGAGCAGTACGTC.

The rearrangement joins TRBV6-5 to TRBJ1-2, with no clear D. The CDR3 extends over 14 amino acids. Looked up from germline, CDR1 is MNHEY and CDR2 is SVGAGI. V lost 2 bases and J lost 0, with 7 bases in between. The CDR3 region is CASSYDYSNYGYTF. The CDR3 coding sequence is TGTGCCAGCAGTTACGACTACTCTAACTATGGCTACACCTTC.

The rearrangement joins TRBV14 to TRBJ2-5; D is ambiguous. V was trimmed by 5 bases and J by 5 bases, leaving 18 bases between them. The germline gives CDR1 SGHDN, CDR2 FVKESK. There are 15 residues in the CDR3. The chain's CDR3 is CASSEYPSHMETQYF. The CDR3 DNA reads TGTGCCAGCAGCGAATACCCGTCCCACATGGAGACCCAGTACTTC.